This T cell receptor (beta chain) was recovered during a study of PD-1 blockade in classical Hodgkin lymphoma. Clones were read by immunoSEQ multiplex PCR, and TCRdb kept only the in-frame ones, dropping some. The sample shows about 50,000 clones, approximately 73% of them seen only once. The CDR3 contains 15 residues. Looked up from germline, CDR1 is SGDLS and CDR2 is YYNGEE. The V end lost 2 bases, the J end lost 5 bases, and 16 bases lay between the germline ends. Every patient relapsed after autologous stem cell transplantation, and brentuximab vedotin exposure varied. The TCR was taken from a human donor with classical Hodgkin lymphoma. The sequencing used peripheral blood mononuclear cells (PBMCs), collected before the second cycle of nivolumab. The chain joins TRBV9 to TRBJ1-1; the D gene is possibly TRBD1 (5 bases). CDR3 DNA: TGTGCCAGCAGCGTGGGGACCCTGGGGAGGACTGAAGCTTTCTTT. This codes for CASSVGTLGRTEAFF.